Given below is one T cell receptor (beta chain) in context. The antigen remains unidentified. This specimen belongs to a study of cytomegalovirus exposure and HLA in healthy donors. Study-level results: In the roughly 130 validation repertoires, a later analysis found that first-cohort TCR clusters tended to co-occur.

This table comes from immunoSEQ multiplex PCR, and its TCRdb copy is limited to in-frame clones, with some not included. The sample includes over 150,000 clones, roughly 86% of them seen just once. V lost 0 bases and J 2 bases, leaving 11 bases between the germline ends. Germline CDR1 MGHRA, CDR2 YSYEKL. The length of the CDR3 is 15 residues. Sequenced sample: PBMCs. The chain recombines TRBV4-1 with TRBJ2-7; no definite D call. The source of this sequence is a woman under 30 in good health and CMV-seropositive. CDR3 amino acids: CASSQDERGTYEQYF. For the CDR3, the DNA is TGCGCCAGCAGCCAAGACGAGCGAGGCACCTACGAGCAGTACTTC.